This entry describes one T cell receptor (beta chain). TCRdb re-called the 5' RACE reads with MiXCR, one entry per CDR3 protein. The repertoire has more than 250,000 distinct CDR3 sequences, roughly 11% of them found once; the top ten carry 9.1%. CDR1 is MGHRA and CDR2 is YSYEKL in the germline V gene. V was shortened by 4 bases and J by 6 bases, with 13 bases between the two germline ends. This CDR3 is 13 amino acids long. The sample comes from a study of CD8 T cells in ankylosing spondylitis. The chain links TRBV4-1 to TRBJ2-7, with D perhaps TRBD2 (6 bases). Sequenced sample: blood, either unsorted or a sorted T cell fraction (not recorded which). This TCR came from a female donor with ankylosing spondylitis or in good health (not recorded which). The chain's CDR3 is CASSRGTSGEQYF. In nucleotides, the CDR3 is TGCGCCAGCAGCCGCGGGACGAGCGGCGAGCAGTACTTC.